This T cell receptor (beta chain) was retrieved from a study of T cell repertoires in cytomegalovirus infection. Study information: A matching HLA type, together with CMV infection, was signaled by public TCR beta signatures.

TCRdb processed the reads anew with MiXCR; each CDR3 protein has one entry. The sample records about 360,000 distinct CDR3 sequences, about a sixth being singletons. Overall study results and limits: HLA-C-restricted CMV-specific TCR beta clonotypes were dominant in the ex vivo response. Adding up the frequency of public TCR beta families identified people who carried CMV plus the relevant HLA.

The V gene's germline CDR1 is MNHEY and CDR2 SVGEGT. The germline V and J ends were trimmed by 5 bases and 4 bases, with 15 bases remaining between them. CDR3 length: 14 residues. This clonotype was counted only a few times. As yet, its antigen is unknown. Sequences were obtained from PBMCs. The sequence was collected from a human donor in good health (CMV status not recorded). Some clones in this sample may be carry-over from other donors' samples. J is TRBJ2-7 and V is TRBV6-2 or TRBV6-3; D is perhaps TRBD1 or TRBD2 (5 bases each). The CDR3 DNA reads as TGTGCCAGCAGTCGGGACGGAGTGTCGTACGAGCAGTACTTC. This translates into CASSRDGVSYEQYF.